This TCR beta chain was documented in a study of cytomegalovirus exposure and HLA in healthy donors. Unrecorded immune exposure was likely among donors, who were nominally healthy when sampled. This CDR3 spans 15 amino acids. CDR1 and CDR2 from the germline V gene are SGHRS and YFSETQ. Trimming took 2 bases from V and 10 from J; bases not matched to a gene: 10. As for this clone: Its target is unknown.

The PCR was carried out with 60 Vbeta primers and 13 Jbeta primers. The protocol was immunoSEQ multiplex PCR, while the TCRdb copy is restricted to in-frame clones and leaves out a portion. The sample holds hundreds of thousands of clones, under 80% seen once. The study's findings and limits: Later work showed greater clonal expansion in HLA-associated TCR beta chains than in equally common others. In vitro confirmation showed a few CMV-associated chains to be CMV antigen specific. Most TCR sequences were seen very rarely across donors, but some public TCRs occurred in many.

The chain is built from TRBV5-1 and TRBJ2-1; 9 bases fit TRBD1. The specimen was PBMCs. The receptor's source is a female donor in good health and CMV-seronegative. Here the CDR3 reads CASSFTIQGAWEQFF. The CDR3, as DNA: TGCGCCAGCAGCTTTACAATACAGGGGGCTTGGGAGCAGTTCTTC.